The 21 T cell receptor beta chains given below trace back to one sample, sequenced in a study of blood T cells in healthy people across ages (dated by TCRdb to the mid-2010s). Preparation of the library involved 5' RACE. The sample was run on an Illumina HiSeq 2500. A second about 6 to 11 cycle PCR used a sample-barcoded 5' primer and a J-beta primer mix. TCRdb redid the processing of the public reads, applying fastp at Q25 and MiXCR, and retained in-frame beta chains. Each entry is one CDR3 protein sequence, shown with its most common DNA and genes. The sample has 780,000 or so distinct CDR3 sequences on record, about 56% of them singletons. The ten largest clonotypes hold about a quarter of the sample. The sample was blood. The receptors shown here come from a man aged 40-49 years in good health.

Comments on this clonotype: The junction departs from germline at one end; a sequencing error may be responsible. The chain uses TRBV5-3 and TRBJ2-5, with 8 bases fitting TRBD2. TRBV5-3 is an open reading frame, and its role is uncertain. The CDR3 loop spans 17 amino acids. CDR3 in DNA: TGTGCCAGCAGCTTTTTAACTAGCGGCCTGCGGGGAGAGACCCAGTACTTC. Protein: CASSFLTSGLRGETQYF.

The V call is TRBV27, the J call TRBJ2-1; 8 bases fit TRBD2. The germline gives CDR1 MNHEY, CDR2 SMNVEV (reference sequence). This CDR3 has 16 amino acids. V shed 8 bases and J 3 bases; nucleotides not matched to a gene: 12. The CDR3 protein is CASGESGREYYNEQFF. Written as DNA, the CDR3 is TGTGCCAGCGGAGAGAGCGGGAGAGAGTACTACAATGAGCAGTTCTTC.

The chain uses TRBV25-1 and TRBJ1-2; 7 bases agree with TRBD1. Germline V gene sequence: CDR1 MGHDK, CDR2 SYGVNS. The CDR3 loop spans 18 amino acids. Trimming cost V 4 bases and J 4 bases; bases outside gene matches: 18. The CDR3 reads CASSGTSSRDSPIYGYTF. The CDR3 DNA sequence: TGTGCCAGCAGTGGGACGTCATCTAGGGACAGTCCGATCTATGGCTACACCTTC.

CDR3 nucleotide sequence: TGCAGTGCTAGAGATCCTCTGTCTAGAGGGGAGACCCAGTACTTC. Translation gives CSARDPLSRGETQYF. The chain is built from TRBV20-1 and TRBJ2-7; possibly TRBD2 for D (5 bases). Near its end, the DNA agrees better with TRBJ2-5, so the J call may be wrong. Germline CDR1 reads DFQATT; CDR2 reads SNEGSKA (reference sequence). The CDR3 has 15 amino acids.

The rearrangement links TRBV20-1 to TRBJ2-5; 10 bases match TRBD2. The J segment lost 4 bases and the V segment lost 3 bases, leaving 8 bases of the junction unmatched. CDR1 DFQATT and CDR2 SNEGSKA come from the germline V gene (reference sequence). The CDR3 consists of 15 residues. The CDR3 region is CSASGLAATRETQYF. The CDR3 coding sequence is TGCAGTGCTAGCGGACTAGCGGCCACCCGAGAGACCCAGTACTTC.

The genes are TRBV29-1 and TRBJ1-2; 9 bases are shared with TRBD1. The length of the CDR3 is 13 residues. Germline V gives CDR1 SQVTM, CDR2 ANQGSEA. Trimming cost V 7 bases and J 2 bases; bases outside gene matches: 5. CDR3 in amino acids: CSGGQGSNYGYTF. The CDR3 DNA follows: TGCAGCGGAGGACAGGGGTCCAACTATGGCTACACCTTC.

The chain is built from TRBV2 and TRBJ2-1, with 14 bases identical to TRBD2. The ends lost 2 bases at V and 6 bases at J; junction bases unmatched: 3. The CDR3 totals 16 residues. In germline, CDR1 is SNHLY, CDR2 FYNNEI. DNA of the CDR3: TGTGCCAGCAGTGAACCGACTAGCGGGGGGGCCAATGAGCAGTTCTTC. It codes for CASSEPTSGGANEQFF.

The rearrangement links TRBV5-1 to TRBJ2-7, with D perhaps TRBD1 or TRBD2 (6 bases each). V lost 2 bases and J 7 bases, leaving 19 bases between the germline ends. Germline V CDR1 and CDR2: SGHRS, YFSETQ. This CDR3 contains 15 residues. The CDR3 region is CASSLGGTREREQYF. The DNA of the CDR3 is TGCGCCAGCAGCTTAGGGGGGACCAGAGAAAGAGAGCAGTACTTC.

The chain recombines TRBV3-1 with TRBJ2-3; D is undetermined. CDR1 is LGHDT and CDR2 is YNNKEL in the germline V gene (reference sequence). The CDR3 has 12 amino acids. Between the trimmed V and J ends, which lost 1 base and 11 bases, there was a span of 10 bases. Written as DNA, the CDR3 is TGTGCCAGCAGCCAAGTCAAATATGGGCAGTATTTT. Translation: CASSQVKYGQYF.

The V call is TRBV20-1, the J call TRBJ2-5; 9 bases fit TRBD1. The J call is uncertain, as TRBJ2-7 better fits the DNA end. CDR1 and CDR2 from the germline V gene are DFQATT and SNEGSKA (reference sequence). The CDR3 sequence is 12 residues long. The DNA for the CDR3 is TGCAGTGGACAGGGGGAAGAGTACGAGCAGTACTTC. This sequence encodes CSGQGEEYEQYF.

This chain connects TRBV4-2 to TRBJ1-5; D uncertain. The germline V gene encodes CDR1 LGHNA and CDR2 YNFKEQ. V shed 2 bases and J shed 5 bases, with 7 bases lying between them. The CDR3 covers 13 residues. The CDR3 here is CASSQTLDQPQHF. For the CDR3, the DNA is TGTGCCAGCAGCCAAACACTGGATCAGCCCCAGCATTTT.

The CDR3 spells CASSQEMNTGELFF. The DNA of the CDR3 is TGTGCCAGCAGCCAAGAGATGAACACCGGGGAGCTGTTTTTT. The V gene is TRBV3-1, the J gene TRBJ2-2, with D unresolved. Germline CDR1 LGHDT, CDR2 YNNKEL (reference sequence). The CDR3 runs 14 residues. Between the trimmed V and J ends, which lost 0 bases and 1 base, there was a span of 3 bases. Using reference TRBV3-1 and TRBJ2-2 for the parts outside the CDR3, the full variable domain is DTAVSQTPKYLVTQMGNDKSIKCEQNLGHDTMYWYKQDSKKFLKIMFSYNNKELIINETVPNRFSPKSPDKAHLNLHINSLELGDSAVYFCASSQEMNTGELFFGEGSRLTVL.

A few counts support this clonotype. This chain connects TRBV11-3 to TRBJ2-1; 14 nucleotides match TRBD2. The J segment lost 9 bases and the V segment lost 5 bases, leaving 9 bases of the junction unmatched. The CDR3 covers 16 residues. The germline CDR1 and CDR2 sequences are SGHNT and YENEEA. CDR3 residues: CASSAGTSGGFGEQFF. The CDR3 nucleotides read TGTGCCAGCAGCGCCGGGACTAGCGGGGGTTTCGGTGAGCAGTTCTTC.

The V gene is TRBV15, the J gene TRBJ2-7; a weak D match, TRBD1 (5 bases). Germline-derived CDR1 and CDR2 are LNHNV and YYDKDF (reference sequence). V shed 3 bases and J shed 1 base, with 10 bases lying between them. CDR3 length equals 14 residues. The CDR3 protein is CATSSAQGSYEQYF. CDR3 nucleotides: TGTGCCACCAGCAGCGCCCAGGGTTCCTACGAGCAGTACTTC.

The V gene is TRBV28, the J gene TRBJ2-7; a weak D match, TRBD1 (5 bases). This CDR3 region has 19 residues. Per germline, CDR1 MDHEN and CDR2 SYDVKM. Between the trimmed V and J ends, which lost 3 bases and 0 bases, there was a span of 24 bases. CDR3 bases: TGTGCCAGCAGTTTCCCCCCCTCGACAGTTAGTAAAGTCTCCTACGAGCAGTACTTC. Translation gives CASSFPPSTVSKVSYEQYF.

CDR3 loop: CASSLARRGVPGANVLTF. The CDR3 DNA follows: TGTGCCAGCAGTTTAGCGCGCAGGGGAGTCCCTGGGGCCAACGTCCTGACTTTC. This chain links TRBV12-3 or TRBV12-4 with TRBJ2-6, with a weak D call TRBD1 (6 bases). V gave up 0 bases and J gave up 2 bases, with 14 bases separating them. CDR3 length: 18 amino acids.

The chain has TRBV4-2 and TRBJ1-2; D unclear. Germline V gene data show CDR1 as LGHNA and CDR2 as YNFKEQ. This CDR3 has 15 amino acids. V was clipped by 0 bases and J by 9 bases, with 17 bases between them. CDR3 sequence: CASSQEITVQRRYTF. In DNA, the CDR3 is TGTGCCAGCAGCCAAGAGATCACAGTTCAAAGGCGCTACACCTTC.

The CDR3 DNA reads as TGCAGTGCTAGAGATCCTTGGGGCTATGGCTACACCTTC. This gives the protein CSARDPWGYGYTF. The chain carries TRBV20-1 and TRBJ1-2; the D is unclear. Germline V CDR1 and CDR2: DFQATT, SNEGSKA (reference sequence). Trimming left V 0 bases short and J 4 bases short, with 9 bases between. This CDR3 has 13 residues.

This clonotype was seen a handful of times. The rearrangement joins TRBV25-1 to TRBJ2-7; the D gene could be TRBD1 or TRBD2 (5 bases each). The end of the DNA is better explained by TRBJ2-5, so the J call may be wrong. From germline, CDR1 is MGHDK and CDR2 SYGVNS. There are 12 residues in the CDR3. The CDR3 nucleotides read TGTGCCAGCAGTGAGGGGGTTTTGACCCAGTACTTC. Protein product: CASSEGVLTQYF.

This rearrangement joins TRBV5-6 to TRBJ2-7; D is tentatively TRBD1 or TRBD2 (5 bases each). The CDR3 length is 16 residues. The V end lost 4 bases, the J end lost 3 bases, and 20 bases lay between the germline ends. CDR1 and CDR2 from the germline V gene are SGHDT and YYEEEE. CDR3 nucleotide sequence: TGTGCCAGCAGCCAACGGGGACCTGGGAGTTTCTACGAGCAGTACTTC. Amino acid sequence: CASSQRGPGSFYEQYF.

This clonotype was counted between two and nine times. The chain uses TRBV28 and TRBJ2-7; D call uncertain. The CDR3 sequence is 14 residues long. The ends were cut back, 5 bases at V and 4 bases at J, with 15 bases in the middle. CDR1 and CDR2 (germline): MDHEN, SYDVKM. As DNA, the CDR3 is TGTGCCAGCAGTCGTCTCTCCGGTGGGTACGAGCAGTACTTC. It codes for CASSRLSGGYEQYF.